The rows below give T cell receptor beta chains drawn from one sample of a study of T-cell reconstitution after alpha-beta-depleted transplantation in children. TCRdb analysed the PCR reads with MiXCR anew, one entry per CDR3 protein. The sample consists of about 610,000 distinct CDR3 sequences, more than 9% of them appearing once. The sequences come from PBMCs from the stem cell graft donor, collected from the stem cell graft. These TCRs come from a human donor who donated a stem cell graft to a child with acute myeloid leukemia. Both conserved end residues are part of each CDR3. The D gene is left open where the match is weak. Some rows have no size entry. The others give once, few or many, or a class for an expanded clone.

v_call: TRBV3-1; d_call: TRBD1; j_call: TRBJ1-1; clone_size: .; cdr3_nt: TGTGCCAGCAGCCTTACAGGGGATAGAGGCTCTGAAGCTTTCTTT; cdr3_aa: CASSLTGDRGSEAFF
v_call: TRBV24-1; d_call: .; j_call: TRBJ2-1; clone_size: few; cdr3_nt: TGTGCCACCAGTGATCCGGGCGAGCAGTTCTTC; cdr3_aa: CATSDPGEQFF
v_call: TRBV20-1; d_call: TRBD2; j_call: TRBJ2-1; clone_size: many; cdr3_nt: TGCAGTGCCCCAACTAGCGGGAGGGCCAATGAGCAGTTCTTC; cdr3_aa: CSAPTSGRANEQFF
v_call: TRBV20-1; d_call: .; j_call: TRBJ2-7; clone_size: .; cdr3_nt: TGCAGTGCTAGAAGGCGGCAAGACTCCTACGAGCAGTACTTC; cdr3_aa: CSARRRQDSYEQYF
v_call: TRBV25-1; d_call: .; j_call: TRBJ2-7; clone_size: .; cdr3_nt: TGTGCCAGCAGCTATCTGCAGGCCTACGAGCAGTACTTC; cdr3_aa: CASSYLQAYEQYF
v_call: TRBV5-1; d_call: TRBD2; j_call: TRBJ2-1; clone_size: many; cdr3_nt: TGCGCCAGCAGGATGGGGGAGGGTTACAATGAGCAGTTCTTC; cdr3_aa: CASRMGEGYNEQFF
v_call: TRBV18; d_call: .; j_call: TRBJ1-5; clone_size: few; cdr3_nt: TGTGCCAGCTCTGAAGCGCGCAATCAGCCCCAGCATTTT; cdr3_aa: CASSEARNQPQHF
v_call: TRBV20-1; d_call: TRBD2; j_call: TRBJ2-1; clone_size: many; cdr3_nt: TGCAGTGCACTAGCGGGAGGATATGAGCAGTTCTTC; cdr3_aa: CSALAGGYEQFF
v_call: TRBV20-1; d_call: .; j_call: TRBJ1-4; clone_size: few; cdr3_nt: TGCAGTGCTAGGTCGCCTCGAAATTCTGGTGAAAAACTGTTTTTT; cdr3_aa: CSARSPRNSGEKLFF
v_call: TRBV7-3; d_call: .; j_call: TRBJ2-7; clone_size: many; cdr3_nt: TGTGCCAGCAGCTCCACCCAGGGGAGCTCCTACGAGCAGTACTTC; cdr3_aa: CASSSTQGSSYEQYF
v_call: TRBV20-1; d_call: .; j_call: TRBJ2-7; clone_size: few; cdr3_nt: TGCAGTGCTAGAGATCTGGAGGGACTTACCTACGAGCAGTACTTC; cdr3_aa: CSARDLEGLTYEQYF
v_call: TRBV24-1; d_call: TRBD2; j_call: TRBJ2-1; clone_size: many; cdr3_nt: TGTGCCACCAGTGATCCGGGACTAGGGCAGTTCTTC; cdr3_aa: CATSDPGLGQFF
v_call: TRBV21-1; d_call: .; j_call: TRBJ2-7; clone_size: many; cdr3_nt: TGTGCCAGCAGCATCCGAGGGGCGGGAGGGCCCTGCGAGCAGTACTTC; cdr3_aa: CASSIRGAGGPCEQYF
v_call: TRBV12-3/TRBV12-4; d_call: .; j_call: TRBJ2-7; clone_size: few; cdr3_nt: TGTGCCAGCAGTTTAATCGGGGGCGGGGAGCAGTACTTC; cdr3_aa: CASSLIGGGEQYF
v_call: TRBV9; d_call: .; j_call: TRBJ2-1; clone_size: .; cdr3_nt: TGTGCCAGCAGTGAATGGGGCGTTAACGGGGGTGAGCAGTTCTTC; cdr3_aa: CASSEWGVNGGEQFF
v_call: TRBV7-2; d_call: .; j_call: TRBJ2-1; clone_size: many; cdr3_nt: TGTGCCAGCAGCTTAGGGAGAATCGGGGGTTCCTACAATGAGCAGTTCTTC; cdr3_aa: CASSLGRIGGSYNEQFF
v_call: TRBV28; d_call: .; j_call: TRBJ2-1; clone_size: .; cdr3_nt: TGTGCCAGCAACAAACTGGACCTCCGCAATGAGCAGTTCTTC; cdr3_aa: CASNKLDLRNEQFF
v_call: TRBV12-3/TRBV12-4; d_call: .; j_call: TRBJ2-7; clone_size: many; cdr3_nt: TGTGCCAGCAGTTTAACAGGGAAATACGAGCAGTACTTC; cdr3_aa: CASSLTGKYEQYF
v_call: TRBV9; d_call: TRBD2; j_call: TRBJ2-1; clone_size: many; cdr3_nt: TGTGCCAAGAACGGGACTACTACTTACAATGAGCAGTTCTTC; cdr3_aa: CAKNGTTTYNEQFF
v_call: TRBV27; d_call: TRBD2; j_call: TRBJ2-1; clone_size: many; cdr3_nt: TGTGCCAGCAGTACCCCCTCGGGGGTAGCGGGGGCCTCCTACGGAGAGCAGTTCTTC; cdr3_aa: CASSTPSGVAGASYGEQFF
v_call: TRBV20-1; d_call: .; j_call: TRBJ2-3; clone_size: few; cdr3_nt: TGCAGTGCTACCCCCGTTGCAGCCCGCACAGATACGCAGTATTTT; cdr3_aa: CSATPVAARTDTQYF
v_call: TRBV4-3; d_call: TRBD2; j_call: TRBJ2-3; clone_size: .; cdr3_nt: TGCGCCAGCAGCCAAGAGAGTAGCGGGAGCCCGCAGTATTTT; cdr3_aa: CASSQESSGSPQYF
v_call: TRBV20-1; d_call: .; j_call: TRBJ2-7; clone_size: few; cdr3_nt: TGCAGTGCTAGAGAGACGGCGTCCTACGAGCAGTACTTC; cdr3_aa: CSARETASYEQYF
v_call: TRBV12-3/TRBV12-4; d_call: .; j_call: TRBJ1-2; clone_size: many; cdr3_nt: TGTGCCAGCAGTTTATCGACAGATCCCTATGGCTACACCTTC; cdr3_aa: CASSLSTDPYGYTF
v_call: TRBV20-1; d_call: .; j_call: TRBJ1-5; clone_size: few; cdr3_nt: TGCAGTGCGATAGACAGTACCAATCAGCCCCAGCATTTT; cdr3_aa: CSAIDSTNQPQHF
v_call: TRBV20-1; d_call: TRBD1; j_call: TRBJ2-6; clone_size: few; cdr3_nt: TGCAGTGCTGCCATCCCCCCAGGACAGGGCTGGGCCAACGTCCTGACTTTC; cdr3_aa: CSAAIPPGQGWANVLTF
v_call: TRBV27; d_call: .; j_call: TRBJ1-1; clone_size: many; cdr3_nt: TGTGCCAGCAGTTCACCGACAGGTCGAGGCACTGAAGCTTTCTTT; cdr3_aa: CASSSPTGRGTEAFF
v_call: TRBV29-1; d_call: .; j_call: TRBJ1-1; clone_size: many; cdr3_nt: TGCAGCGTTCAGGGGACCACTGAAGCTTTCTTT; cdr3_aa: CSVQGTTEAFF
v_call: TRBV29-1; d_call: TRBD2; j_call: TRBJ2-7; clone_size: few; cdr3_nt: TGCAGCGGCCGACTAGCGACCTCCTACGAGCAGTACTTC; cdr3_aa: CSGRLATSYEQYF
v_call: TRBV12-3/TRBV12-4; d_call: .; j_call: TRBJ1-5; clone_size: many; cdr3_nt: TGTGCCAGCAGACCACAGGGAAGCAATCAGCCCCAGCATTTT; cdr3_aa: CASRPQGSNQPQHF
v_call: TRBV18; d_call: .; j_call: TRBJ2-7; clone_size: few; cdr3_nt: TGTGCCAGCTCCCCTCAGGGGTCTTCAACCTACGAGCAGTACTTC; cdr3_aa: CASSPQGSSTYEQYF
v_call: TRBV29-1; d_call: TRBD1; j_call: TRBJ1-1; clone_size: .; cdr3_nt: TGCAGCGTTGAAGAGACAGGGGACACTGAAGCTTTCTTT; cdr3_aa: CSVEETGDTEAFF
v_call: TRBV2; d_call: TRBD1; j_call: TRBJ2-5; clone_size: many; cdr3_nt: TGTGCCAGCTTACAAAAGGACAGGGGTTTGGAGACCCAGTACTTC; cdr3_aa: CASLQKDRGLETQYF
v_call: TRBV2; d_call: .; j_call: TRBJ1-5; clone_size: few; cdr3_nt: TGTGCCAGCAGTGAATGGAGGGGTCAGCCCCAGCATTTT; cdr3_aa: CASSEWRGQPQHF
v_call: TRBV5-1; d_call: .; j_call: TRBJ2-1; clone_size: few; cdr3_nt: TGCGCCAGCAGCTTGGTTCTGAATGAGCAGTTCTTC; cdr3_aa: CASSLVLNEQFF
v_call: TRBV2; d_call: .; j_call: TRBJ2-1; clone_size: many; cdr3_nt: TGTGCCAGCAGTGGGCGGCTAAACTCCTACAATGAGCAGTTCTTC; cdr3_aa: CASSGRLNSYNEQFF
v_call: TRBV10-3; d_call: .; j_call: TRBJ2-4; clone_size: .; cdr3_nt: TGTGCCATCAGTTATGGCGGGACAGCCAAAAACATTCAGTACTTC; cdr3_aa: CAISYGGTAKNIQYF
v_call: TRBV11-2; d_call: .; j_call: TRBJ2-5; clone_size: .; cdr3_nt: TGTGCCAGCAGCTTAGAGTTTGGGGAGAAAGAGACCCAGTACTTC; cdr3_aa: CASSLEFGEKETQYF
v_call: TRBV7-9; d_call: TRBD1; j_call: TRBJ1-2; clone_size: .; cdr3_nt: TGTGCCAGCAGCCCCCGGGACAGCGAATTTACTCCTTATGGCTACACCTTC; cdr3_aa: CASSPRDSEFTPYGYTF
v_call: TRBV27; d_call: .; j_call: TRBJ2-2; clone_size: .; cdr3_nt: TGTGCCAGCAGTTTATCGAGGGAGAACACCGGGGAGCTGTTTTTT; cdr3_aa: CASSLSRENTGELFF
v_call: TRBV9; d_call: TRBD2; j_call: TRBJ2-5; clone_size: few; cdr3_nt: TGTGCCAGCAGCCCACAACCCCTAGCGGGGTTCCAAGAGACCCAGTACTTC; cdr3_aa: CASSPQPLAGFQETQYF
v_call: TRBV28; d_call: .; j_call: TRBJ2-5; clone_size: few; cdr3_nt: TGTGCCAGCAGTTTGTTAGGGGCGGGGACCCAGTACTTC; cdr3_aa: CASSLLGAGTQYF
v_call: TRBV7-2; d_call: .; j_call: TRBJ2-1; clone_size: few; cdr3_nt: TGTGCCAGCAGCCGGACTTCGGACTCCTACAATGAGCAGTTCTTC; cdr3_aa: CASSRTSDSYNEQFF
v_call: TRBV6-6; d_call: .; j_call: TRBJ2-1; clone_size: few; cdr3_nt: TGTGCCACCCACCGGGATACTAACAATGAGCAGTTCTTC; cdr3_aa: CATHRDTNNEQFF
v_call: TRBV5-1; d_call: .; j_call: TRBJ2-3; clone_size: few; cdr3_nt: TGCGCCAGCAGCGGGAGGGACAGCCTAACAGATACGCAGTATTTT; cdr3_aa: CASSGRDSLTDTQYF